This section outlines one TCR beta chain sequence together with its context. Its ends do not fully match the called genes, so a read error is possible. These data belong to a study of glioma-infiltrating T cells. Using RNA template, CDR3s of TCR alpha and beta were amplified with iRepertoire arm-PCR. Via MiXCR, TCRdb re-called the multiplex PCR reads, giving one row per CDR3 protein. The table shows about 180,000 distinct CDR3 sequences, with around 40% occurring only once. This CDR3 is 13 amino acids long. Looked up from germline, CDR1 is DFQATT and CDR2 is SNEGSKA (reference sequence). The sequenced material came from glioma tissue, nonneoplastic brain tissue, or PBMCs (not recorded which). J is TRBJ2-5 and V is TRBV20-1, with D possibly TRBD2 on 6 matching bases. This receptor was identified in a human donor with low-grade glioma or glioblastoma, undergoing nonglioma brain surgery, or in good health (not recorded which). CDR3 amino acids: CSASHGSGETQCF. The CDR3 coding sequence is TGCAGTGCTTCCCACGGGAGTGGGGAGACCCAGTGCTTC.